This TCR beta chain was sequenced during a study of OX40 agonist ivuxolimab in advanced cancers. Background on the study: Treatment received earlier with anti-PD-1, anti-PD-L1 or anti-CTLA-4 agents was allowed, and over 30% had some.

Produced via immunoSEQ multiplex PCR; TCRdb's table is partial and in-frame only. The sample lists 65,000 to 75,000 clones; roughly 84% were seen once. Study-wide findings and caveats: Not determined was the antigen specificity of the expanded peripheral T cells.

There are 14 residues in the CDR3. The V end lost 0 bases, the J end lost 1 base, and 7 bases lay between the germline ends. In germline, CDR1 is SGHRS, CDR2 YFSETQ. Details on this clone: Its antigen remains unknown.

Sequencing was performed on CD4+ or CD8+ T cells sorted from blood, taken in a trial of the OX40 agonist ivuxolimab. The V and J genes are TRBV5-1 and TRBJ1-1, with no clear D. The source is an adult with an advanced solid tumor such as melanoma, head and neck, liver or kidney cancer. Here the CDR3 reads CASSLGPSNTEAFF. CDR3 DNA sequence: TGCGCCAGCAGCTTGGGACCGTCGAACACTGAAGCTTTCTTT.